This paragraph covers one TCR beta chain sequence. The PCR employed 60 Vbeta primers together with 13 Jbeta primers. Here immunoSEQ multiplex PCR was the method, and the copy in TCRdb shows in-frame clones only, minus some. The table shows fewer than 200,000 clones, with 87% occurring only once. Germline CDR1 reads SGHRS; CDR2 reads YFSETQ. Trimming left V 5 bases short and J 5 bases short, with 10 bases between. The CDR3 sequence is 13 residues long. These data belong to a study of cytomegalovirus exposure and HLA in healthy donors. The V gene is TRBV5-1, the J gene TRBJ2-2; D perhaps matches TRBD2 (5 bases). The sequenced material came from PBMCs. The TCR was taken from a girl less than two years old in good health and CMV-seronegative. As DNA, the CDR3 is TGCGCCAGCAGGGGAGCAGAAACCGGGGAGCTGTTTTTT. It yields the protein CASRGAETGELFF.